The clone carrying this TCR beta chain was seen just once. This sample was included in a study of somatic mutations in cytotoxic T cells in rheumatoid arthritis. Overall study context: The authors flow-sorted some V beta antibody-stained T-cell populations at nearly 100% purity, including V beta1+ cells that they sequenced for TCRB.

Original methodology: Matches to published virus-specific TCRB sequences were rare among patient CD8+ clones larger than 1%. Using immunoSEQ multiplex PCR, the repertoire was profiled, and TCRdb retains in-frame clones only, with some absent. The D gene and trimming were derived from the DNA, and the V and J assignments and clone size from that table. The sample has 13,000 to 15,000 clones, 65% to 85% seen once. This CDR3 contains 13 residues. Germline CDR1 reads WSHSY; CDR2 reads SAAADI. Trimming removed 4 bases at V and 2 bases at J, with 9 bases between. Sequenced: CD8+ T cells sorted from blood. The rearrangement joins TRBV10-2 to TRBJ2-7; D may correspond to TRBD1 or TRBD2 (5 bases each). This TCR was sampled from an adult with rheumatoid arthritis. The CDR3 sequence: CASSGDVPYEQYF. The CDR3 DNA follows: TGCGCCAGCAGTGGGGACGTCCCCTACGAGCAGTACTTC.